What follows are 19 T cell receptor beta chains derived from one specimen sequenced in a study of blood T cell repertoires in COVID-19 (dated by TCRdb to about 2020). Libraries were built with the immunoSEQ multiplex PCR assay. As stored in TCRdb, this immuneACCESS dataset retains in-frame rearrangements with V and J assigned. A fraction of the clones does not appear; measured against another copy, unresolved V genes explain less than half of the discrepancy, and the remainder lacks a known reason. For this sample the table gives roughly 170,000 clones, of which 80% to 90% were detected only once. The ten largest clonotypes hold roughly 5% of the sample. Sequenced input: peripheral blood. The source is a woman aged 50 to 65 with COVID-19, enrolled during active disease.

The CDR3 protein is CASSTWDSSYEQYF. The CDR3 coding sequence is TGTGCCAGTAGTACTTGGGACAGCTCCTACGAGCAGTACTTC. The chain couples TRBV19 to TRBJ2-7; 7 bases are a match to TRBD1. The CDR3 has 14 residues. Germline loops: CDR1 LNHDA, CDR2 SQIVND (reference sequence). Trimming cost V 4 bases and J 0 bases; bases outside gene matches: 3.

The chain has TRBV10-3 and TRBJ1-6, with 8 bases fitting TRBD1. The CDR3 covers 15 residues. CDR1 is ENHRY, CDR2 SYGVKD, per germline. The trim removed 3 bases at V and 10 bases at J, leaving 8 bases unmatched. The CDR3 protein is CAISDSDRARSPLHF. CDR3 bases: TGTGCCATCAGTGACTCGGACAGGGCGAGGTCACCCCTCCACTTT.

The gene calls are TRBV6-5 and TRBJ2-2; 7 bases are a match to TRBD1. V lost 8 bases and J lost 0; bases outside the gene matches: 3. The CDR3 totals 14 residues. In germline, CDR1 is MNHEY, CDR2 SVGAGI. In DNA, the CDR3 is TGTGCCAGCGGGGGACAGACGAACACCGGGGAGCTGTTTTTT. It yields the protein CASGGQTNTGELFF.

The chain combines TRBV9 with TRBJ2-3; D possibly corresponds to TRBD1 (6 bases). The CDR3 covers 15 residues. Germline-derived CDR1 and CDR2 are SGDLS and YYNGEE. The germline V and J ends were trimmed by 0 bases and 1 base, with 9 bases remaining between them. CDR3 sequence reads: CASSVAGDRTDTQYF. The CDR3 DNA reads TGTGCCAGCAGCGTAGCAGGGGATCGCACAGATACGCAGTATTTT.

This chain links TRBV9 with TRBJ2-5; 10 nucleotides agree with TRBD1. CDR1 and CDR2 from the germline V gene are SGDLS and YYNGEE. The V and J ends lost 0 bases and 3 bases, in that order; junction bases with no gene match: 5. The CDR3 spans 16 residues. Here the CDR3 DNA reads TGTGCCAGCAGCGTAGCTGGTGGACAGGGGGAAGAGACCCAGTACTTC. Encoded protein: CASSVAGGQGEETQYF.

This clone was observed a few times. The chain employs TRBV6-5 and TRBJ1-2; no firm D call. This CDR3 spans 11 amino acids. Germline assignment: CDR1 MNHEY and CDR2 SVGAGI. V lost 8 bases to trimming and J lost 4 bases, with 8 bases between them. CDR3 nucleotide sequence: TGTGCCAGCGGGTGGGCCTATGGCTACACCTTC. Amino acid sequence: CASGWAYGYTF.

The V call is TRBV29-1, the J call TRBJ1-2; TRBD1 aligns across 8 bases. In germline, CDR1 is SQVTM, CDR2 ANQGSEA. This CDR3 contains 12 residues. V lost 5 bases, J lost 3 bases, and 2 bases stayed unmatched. As DNA, the CDR3 is TGCAGCGTTCAACAGGGGGACTATGGCTACACCTTC. Protein product: CSVQQGDYGYTF.

This clone has a single count. Within the sample, other DNA sequences also encode this same CDR3. The chain uses TRBV2 and TRBJ2-5, with a weak D call TRBD2 (5 bases). Germline CDR1 and CDR2: SNHLY and FYNNEI. V lost 8 bases, J lost 3 bases, and 7 bases lay in between. The CDR3 length is 11 residues. The DNA of the CDR3 is TGTGCCAGCCGGGGTGAAGAGACCCAGTACTTC. Translating gives CASRGEETQYF.

This rearrangement joins TRBV18 to TRBJ2-2; perhaps TRBD1 as D (5 bases). Trimming took off 2 bases at V and 0 bases at J, with 13 bases between the two ends. CDR1 KGHSH and CDR2 LQKENI come from the germline V gene. There are 17 residues in the CDR3. The CDR3 DNA sequence: TGTGCCAGCTCACCAAGCTCTTGGGGCTCGAACACCGGGGAGCTGTTTTTT. This codes for CASSPSSWGSNTGELFF.

CDR3 in amino acids: CASSPGQGRNTEAFF. Written as DNA, the CDR3 is TGTGCCAGCAGCCCAGGACAGGGGAGGAACACTGAAGCTTTCTTT. The rearrangement uses TRBV9 and TRBJ1-1; 9 nucleotides align to TRBD1. Trimming removed 4 bases from V and 1 base from J; junction bases left unmatched: 5. This CDR3 is 15 amino acids long. Per germline, CDR1 SGDLS and CDR2 YYNGEE.

Comment on this clone: The germline gene is not matched at one end of the junction; a read error may be the cause. The chain is built from TRBV7-7 and TRBJ2-7; 10 bases match TRBD1. Per germline, CDR1 SSHAT and CDR2 FNYEAQ (reference sequence). The CDR3 extends over 15 amino acids. The DNA for the CDR3 is TGTGCTAGCAGCGAGGGACAGGGGACCTCCTACGAGCAGTACTTC. Its translation is CASSEGQGTSYEQYF.

This clone was detected only a few times. The genes are TRBV7-9 and TRBJ1-5; 11 bases agree with TRBD1. The CDR3 sequence is 16 residues long. Germline assignment: CDR1 SEHNR and CDR2 FQNEAQ (reference sequence). Losses at the gene ends were 5 bases for V and 4 bases for J; bases not matched to a gene: 7. CDR3 loop: CASSAGTGGGNQPQHF. The DNA for the CDR3 is TGTGCCAGCAGCGCAGGGACAGGGGGAGGTAATCAGCCCCAGCATTTT.

The chain recombines TRBV6-5 with TRBJ2-3; D is possibly TRBD1 (7 bases). The CDR3 runs 11 residues. Deletions cut 10 bases from V and 9 bases from J, with 14 bases between. Per the germline V gene, CDR1 is MNHEY and CDR2 is SVGAGI. The CDR3 spells CATGGTVTQYF. The DNA of the CDR3 is TGTGCCACTGGGGGGACAGTCACGCAGTATTTT.

With respect to this clone: The junction shows a germline mismatch at one end, possibly a read error. This sequence joins TRBV5-4 and TRBJ1-2; D call uncertain. The CDR3 has 11 amino acids. Germline assignment: CDR1 SGHNT and CDR2 YYREEE (reference sequence). CDR3 coding DNA: TGTGCCAGCAGCTTGGTGGGCAGTACGGTCTTC. Protein: CASSLVGSTVF.

This rearrangement joins TRBV28 to TRBJ2-7; 7 nucleotides match TRBD2. The CDR3 has 14 amino acids. V shed 6 bases, J shed 2 bases, and the junction held 7 bases outside the gene matches. CDR1 and CDR2 (germline): MDHEN, SYDVKM. The CDR3 loop reads CASSLTSLPYEQYF. The CDR3 nucleotides read TGTGCCAGCAGCCTGACTAGCCTTCCCTACGAGCAGTACTTC. The full variable domain, in which reference TRBV28 and TRBJ2-7 provide the parts outside the CDR3, is DVKVTQSSRYLVKRTGEKVFLECVQDMDHENMFWYRQDPGLGLRLIYFSYDVKMKEKGDIPEGYSVSREKKERFSLILESASTNQTSMYLCASSLTSLPYEQYFGPGTRLTVT.

This clone has a count of ten or more. The rearrangement joins TRBV14 to TRBJ2-2; a possible D gene is TRBD1 (5 bases). The germline V gene has CDR1 SGHDN and CDR2 FVKESK. The V end lost 4 bases, the J end lost 0 bases, and 9 bases lay between the germline ends. The CDR3 has 15 residues. The CDR3 here is CASSPSDTNTGELFF. CDR3 in DNA: TGTGCCAGCAGCCCCTCGGACACGAACACCGGGGAGCTGTTTTTT.

The V gene is TRBV6-5, the J gene TRBJ2-5; 7 positions agree with TRBD2. Losses at the gene ends were 7 bases for V and 1 base for J; bases not matched to a gene: 9. Germline V gene data show CDR1 as MNHEY and CDR2 as SVGAGI. The CDR3 is 15 amino acids. DNA for the CDR3: TGTGCCAGCACCCTAACTCTAGCGGTCCAAGAGACCCAGTACTTC. This encodes CASTLTLAVQETQYF.

This chain connects TRBV3-1 (or the pseudogene TRBV3-2) to TRBJ2-7; 9 nucleotides match TRBD1. The germline CDR1 and CDR2 sequences are LGHDT and YNNKEL (reference sequence). CDR3 length: 14 residues. Trimming removed 1 base from V and 6 bases from J; junction bases left unmatched: 4. Here the CDR3 reads CASSQGTGAGEQYF. The CDR3 coding sequence is TGTGCCAGCAGCCAAGGGACAGGGGCTGGCGAGCAGTACTTC.

The rearrangement uses TRBV2 and TRBJ1-4, with D hard to call. Germline V gene lookup returns CDR1 SNHLY and CDR2 FYNNEI. With 7 bases removed from V and 5 bases from J, the gap between germline ends came to 5 bases. The CDR3 covers 11 residues. This chain's CDR3 is CASKENEKLFF. CDR3 nucleotides: TGTGCCAGCAAGGAGAATGAAAAACTGTTTTTT.